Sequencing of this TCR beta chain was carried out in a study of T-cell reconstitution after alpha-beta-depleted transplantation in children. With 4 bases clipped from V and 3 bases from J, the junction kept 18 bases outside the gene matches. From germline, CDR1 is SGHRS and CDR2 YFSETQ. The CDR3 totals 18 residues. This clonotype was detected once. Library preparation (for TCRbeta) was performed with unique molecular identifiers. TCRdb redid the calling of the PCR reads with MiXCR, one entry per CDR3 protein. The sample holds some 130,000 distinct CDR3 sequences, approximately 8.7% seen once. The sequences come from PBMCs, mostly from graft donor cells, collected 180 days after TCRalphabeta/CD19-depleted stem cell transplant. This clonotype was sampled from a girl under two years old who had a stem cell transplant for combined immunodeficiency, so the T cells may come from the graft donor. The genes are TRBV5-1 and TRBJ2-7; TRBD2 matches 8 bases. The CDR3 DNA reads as TGCGCCAGCAGCCCCCGGAGGGATGTAGCGGGATATCTCTACGAGCAGTACTTC. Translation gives CASSPRRDVAGYLYEQYF.